One and the same sample provided the 2 T cell receptor beta chains below, sequenced in a study of CD8 T cells in ankylosing spondylitis (dated by TCRdb to about 2017). Library prep was done by 5' RACE. Reads for this sample came from an Illumina HiSeq 2500. TCRdb cleaned the public reads at Q25 with fastp, built clones with MiXCR and kept in-frame beta chains. Duplicate CDR3 protein sequences are folded into a single record with the most common DNA and genes. The table for this sample lists a few hundred thousand distinct CDR3 sequences; approximately 20% of them were counted only once. Of the sample, about a sixth falls within the top ten clones. No antigens are known for them. General study outcomes and caveats: Blood from ankylosing spondylitis patients appeared to be characterized by a TCR beta motif composed of under 10 highly homologous amino acid variants.

Source material: blood, either unsorted or a sorted T cell fraction (not recorded which). The receptors originated from a male donor with ankylosing spondylitis.

The rearrangement links TRBV20-1 to TRBJ2-7; 10 bases agree with TRBD2. V lost 1 base to trimming and J lost 5 bases; unmatched junction nucleotides: 8. Per germline, CDR1 DFQATT and CDR2 SNEGSKA (reference sequence). The CDR3 runs 15 residues. The CDR3 loop is CSARAGLASSDEQYF. In DNA form, the CDR3 reads TGCAGTGCTAGAGCGGGACTAGCGAGTTCAGACGAGCAGTACTTC.

This clonotype was observed a few times. The chain is built from TRBV15 and TRBJ1-6; D unclear. The germline CDR1 and CDR2 sequences are LNHNV and YYDKDF (reference sequence). The CDR3 is 14 residues long. The V end was cut by 5 bases, the J end by 5 bases, with 10 bases between. The CDR3 sequence: CATSLTADNSPLHF. In DNA, the CDR3 is TGTGCCACCAGCTTAACAGCCGATAATTCACCCCTCCACTTT.